This T cell receptor beta chain was obtained from a study of T-cell memory formation after mild COVID-19. Germline V gene sequence: CDR1 SGHRS, CDR2 YFSETQ. This CDR3 is 13 amino acids long. The V gene lost 6 bases and the J gene lost 2 bases, with 12 bases spanning the gap. The TCR alpha and TCR beta cDNA libraries, bearing sample barcodes and UMIs, were generated by 5'RACE using constant-segment primers. TCRdb called the 5' RACE reads again in MiXCR, with one record for every CDR3 protein. Found here are hundreds of thousands of distinct CDR3 sequences, approximately 15% of them singletons; the top ten hold over 2%.

The chain combines TRBV5-1 with TRBJ2-7, with D perhaps being TRBD1 or TRBD2 (5 bases each). Sequenced material: PBMCs or a T cell subset sorted from them (not recorded which). This receptor was identified in an adult woman who had mild COVID-19 (a few samples of this study predate the infection). Cell type and time point are not known. The CDR3 region has the DNA TGCGCCAGCAAAGTAGAGGGGCCCTACGAGCAGTACTTC. Protein: CASKVEGPYEQYF. The entire variable domain, with the rest obtained from reference TRBV5-1 and TRBJ2-7, is as follows: KAGVTQTPRYLIKTRGQQVTLSCSPISGHRSVSWYQQTPGQGLQFLFEYFSETQRNKGNFPGRFSGRQFSNSRSEMNVSTLELGDSALYLCASKVEGPYEQYFGPGTRLTVT.